One and the same sample provided the 27 T cell receptor beta chains below, sequenced in a study of technical replicates of blood from a few donors. Profiling relied on immunoSEQ multiplex PCR, and the TCRdb table lists in-frame clones only, not all of them. Of some 85,000 clones in the sample, 96% were seen once. Sequencing used T cells isolated from PBMCs. Every receptor here comes from a human donor in good health.

The chain couples TRBV6-6 to TRBJ2-5; 9 bases are a match to TRBD2. V shed 6 bases, J shed 5 bases, and the junction held 10 bases outside the gene matches. Germline CDR1 reads MNHNY; CDR2 reads SVGAGI (reference sequence). The length of the CDR3 is 15 residues. CDR3 amino acids: CASSPSGTSFETQYF. CDR3 DNA: TGTGCCAGCAGCCCGTCCGGGACTAGCTTTGAGACCCAGTACTTC.

The chain is built from TRBV7-2 and TRBJ1-3; D gene uncertain. Germline CDR1 SGHTA, CDR2 FQGNSA. V lost 1 base, J lost 3 bases, and 10 bases lay in between. The CDR3 is 15 amino acids. In nucleotides, the CDR3 is TGTGCCAGCAGCTTAGTCCATGCAGGTGGAAACACCATATATTTT. This gives the protein CASSLVHAGGNTIYF.

The V gene is TRBV6-1, the J gene TRBJ2-7, with TRBD1 as a possible D gene (6 bases). V lost 11 bases and J 0 bases, leaving 14 bases between the germline ends. Germline-derived CDR1 and CDR2 are MNHNS and SASEGT. This CDR3 contains 13 residues. CDR3 sequence (DNA): TGTGCCGGAGGCTTGGACAGCTCCTACGAGCAGTACTTC. It yields the protein CAGGLDSSYEQYF.

The chain is built from TRBV2 and TRBJ2-2, with D uncertain. CDR3 length: 13 amino acids. From germline, CDR1 is SNHLY and CDR2 FYNNEI. V lost 3 bases and J 2 bases, leaving 4 bases between the germline ends. CDR3 residues: CASSDYNTGELFF. CDR3 sequence (DNA): TGTGCCAGCAGTGACTACAACACCGGGGAGCTGTTTTTT.

The chain uses TRBV19 and TRBJ2-7; TRBD1 aligns across 7 bases. The CDR3 contains 13 residues. V shed 6 bases, J shed 3 bases, and the junction held 5 bases outside the gene matches. Germline-derived CDR1 and CDR2 are LNHDA and SQIVND (reference sequence). The CDR3 protein is CASRLTGDYEQYF. The CDR3, as DNA: TGTGCCAGTAGGCTCACAGGGGACTACGAGCAGTACTTC.

V is TRBV5-6 and J is TRBJ2-5, with a possible D match to TRBD1 (6 bases). The V end was cut by 6 bases, the J end by 7 bases, with 13 bases between. This CDR3 is built from 12 residues. Per the germline V gene, CDR1 is SGHDT and CDR2 is YYEEEE. Here the CDR3 DNA reads TGTGCCAGCAATAGGGGGAACGGGACCCAGTACTTC. Encoded protein: CASNRGNGTQYF.

The chain is built from TRBV11-3 and TRBJ1-1; D gene unclear. Deletions cut 5 bases from V and 4 bases from J, with 8 bases between. The V gene's germline CDR1 is SGHNT and CDR2 YENEEA. CDR3 size: 12 residues. The CDR3 loop is CASSHVSTEAFF. In nucleotides, the CDR3 is TGTGCCAGCAGCCATGTGAGCACTGAAGCTTTCTTT.

The chain combines TRBV9 with TRBJ1-2, with D maybe TRBD1 (5 bases). CDR1 SGDLS and CDR2 YYNGEE come from the germline V gene. The CDR3 runs 13 residues. Trimming took off 5 bases at V and 4 bases at J, with 12 bases between the two ends. The CDR3 here is CASSATDIYGYTF. CDR3 nucleotide sequence: TGTGCCAGCAGTGCGACAGATATCTATGGCTACACCTTC.

Only one count was recorded for this clone. The V call is TRBV7-2, the J call TRBJ2-5, with no clear D. The length of the CDR3 is 13 residues. The V end was cut by 3 bases, the J end by 1 base, with 6 bases between. Germline assignment: CDR1 SGHTA and CDR2 FQGNSA. CDR3 amino acids: CASSFSSQETQYF. CDR3 sequence (DNA): TGTGCCAGCAGCTTTTCCTCCCAAGAGACCCAGTACTTC.

The V gene is TRBV9, the J gene TRBJ2-1; D uncertain. Trimming pared 0 bases from V and 0 bases from J, leaving 13 bases between. The V gene's germline CDR1 is SGDLS and CDR2 YYNGEE. The CDR3 consists of 17 residues. The CDR3 reads CASSVGNLRSSYNEQFF. The CDR3 DNA reads TGTGCCAGCAGCGTAGGTAATCTGAGAAGCTCCTACAATGAGCAGTTCTTC. Variable domain in full (rest from reference TRBV9 and TRBJ2-1): DSGVTQTPKHLITATGQRVTLRCSPRSGDLSVYWYQQSLDQGLQFLIQYYNGEERAKGNILERFSAQQFPDLHSELNLSSLELGDSALYFCASSVGNLRSSYNEQFFGPGTRLTVL.

V is TRBV9 and J is TRBJ1-2; 7 nucleotides line up with TRBD1. Germline V gene lookup returns CDR1 SGDLS and CDR2 YYNGEE. Germline trimming cut 4 bases from V and 6 bases from J; bases unmatched to any gene: 12. The length of the CDR3 is 15 residues. For the CDR3, the DNA is TGTGCCAGCAGCACCGTAACAGGGGACATGGATGGCTACACCTTC. It translates to CASSTVTGDMDGYTF.

The rearrangement joins TRBV7-8 to TRBJ2-7; D uncertain. Trimming took 1 base from V and 4 from J, leaving 11 bases between them. The germline V gene has CDR1 SGHVS and CDR2 FQNEAQ. The CDR3 consists of 14 residues. This CDR3 is CASSLVSVSYEQYF. CDR3 sequence (DNA): TGTGCCAGCAGCTTAGTATCGGTGTCATACGAGCAGTACTTC.

The rearrangement joins TRBV11-2 to TRBJ2-7; 9 bases are a match to TRBD2. The J segment lost 7 bases and the V segment lost 5 bases, leaving 12 bases of the junction unmatched. The CDR3 runs 15 residues. Germline V CDR1 and CDR2: SGHAT, FQNNGV. CDR3 residues: CASSPRSGSSSEQYF. The DNA of the CDR3 is TGTGCCAGCAGCCCCCGTAGCGGGAGCTCGAGTGAGCAGTACTTC.

The rearrangement links TRBV29-1 to TRBJ1-2; the D gene is possibly TRBD1 (6 bases). CDR3 length equals 11 residues. Trimming left V 1 base short and J 12 bases short, with 12 bases between. Germline CDR1 is SQVTM and CDR2 is ANQGSEA. CDR3 region: CSVEGQGLNTF. DNA of the CDR3: TGCAGCGTTGAAGGGCAGGGGTTAAACACCTTC.

The chain links TRBV18 to TRBJ1-2; D call uncertain. With 3 bases removed from V and 2 bases from J, the gap between germline ends came to 16 bases. This CDR3 spans 16 amino acids. Germline V gene sequence: CDR1 KGHSH, CDR2 LQKENI. CDR3 bases: TGTGCCAGCTCACCTATCTCAGGATTAGAAAACTATGGCTACACCTTC. Translated, it gives CASSPISGLENYGYTF.

This chain joins TRBV30 and TRBJ2-7; 7 nucleotides line up with TRBD1. CDR1 GTSNPN and CDR2 SVGIG come from the germline V gene (reference sequence). The CDR3 spans 14 residues. V dropped 3 bases and J dropped 9; count of bases not matched to a gene: 14. The CDR3 region is CAWSADREIPRQYF. The DNA for the CDR3 is TGTGCCTGGAGCGCCGACAGGGAGATCCCCAGGCAGTACTTC.

The CDR3 protein is CASSVASGSYEQYF. In nucleotides, the CDR3 is TGTGCCAGCAGCGTAGCTAGCGGGAGCTACGAGCAGTACTTC. The chain uses TRBV9 and TRBJ2-7; TRBD2 matches at 10 bases. V lost 0 bases to trimming and J lost 3 bases; unmatched junction nucleotides: 0. The V gene's germline CDR1 is SGDLS and CDR2 YYNGEE. CDR3 length equals 14 residues. The full variable domain, with the rest looked up from reference TRBV9 and TRBJ2-7, is DSGVTQTPKHLITATGQRVTLRCSPRSGDLSVYWYQQSLDQGLQFLIQYYNGEERAKGNILERFSAQQFPDLHSELNLSSLELGDSALYFCASSVASGSYEQYFGPGTRLTVT.

This chain connects TRBV9 to TRBJ2-1; maybe TRBD2 (6 bases). The ends were cut back, 4 bases at V and 8 bases at J, with 13 bases in the middle. Germline CDR1 SGDLS, CDR2 YYNGEE. The CDR3 length is 13 residues. CDR3 sequence reads: CASSPGSLDEQFF. DNA for the CDR3: TGTGCCAGCAGCCCCGGGAGTTTGGATGAGCAGTTCTTC.

The J gene is TRBJ2-1, the V gene TRBV6-1; the D is unclear. The length of the CDR3 is 11 residues. V was shortened by 4 bases and J by 6 bases, with 4 bases between the two germline ends. Per germline, CDR1 MNHNS and CDR2 SASEGT. The CDR3 region has the DNA TGTGCCAGCAGTGGAGGCAATGAGCAGTTCTTC. Its protein product is CASSGGNEQFF.

CDR3 coding DNA: TGTGCCAGCAGTATAAACAGGGTTCTCATGAACACTGAAGCTTTCTTT. Its protein product is CASSINRVLMNTEAFF. The genes are TRBV27 and TRBJ1-1, with D perhaps matching TRBD1 (6 bases). CDR1 and CDR2 from the germline V gene are MNHEY and SMNVEV (reference sequence). Trimming pared 5 bases from V and 0 bases from J, leaving 16 bases between. There are 16 residues in the CDR3.

J is TRBJ2-5 and V is TRBV7-9; TRBD1 matches at 9 bases. Trimming took 1 base from V and 0 from J; bases not matched to a gene: 9. The CDR3 has 18 residues. Germline CDR1 reads SEHNR; CDR2 reads FQNEAQ (reference sequence). The CDR3 nucleotides are TGTGCCAGCAGCTTAGAGATCGGGACAGGGAAAAACCAAGAGACCCAGTACTTC. Translated, it gives CASSLEIGTGKNQETQYF.

The chain joins TRBV13 to TRBJ2-7; D might be TRBD1 (6 bases). The CDR3 extends over 18 amino acids. V gave up 2 bases and J gave up 4 bases, with 24 bases separating them. Germline V lookup: CDR1 PRHDT, CDR2 FYEKMQ (reference sequence). DNA of the CDR3: TGTGCCAGCAGCTTACAAACCTCAGGGGTTCTCGATTTTTACGAGCAGTACTTC. Its translation is CASSLQTSGVLDFYEQYF.

The chain recombines TRBV29-1 with TRBJ2-2, with 8 nucleotides matching TRBD2. After removal of 5 bases from V and 1 base from J, the junction contained 6 bases not matched to a gene. CDR1 SQVTM and CDR2 ANQGSEA come from the germline V gene. This CDR3 comprises 15 residues. The CDR3 DNA is TGCAGCGTTTTGTTAGCGGGATGGAACACCGGGGAGCTGTTTTTT. This codes for CSVLLAGWNTGELFF.

The V gene is TRBV7-9, the J gene TRBJ2-7, with D tentatively TRBD2 (5 bases). The CDR3 is made up of 11 amino acids. The V end lost 10 bases, the J end lost 3 bases, and 10 bases lay between the germline ends. Germline V CDR1 and CDR2: SEHNR, FQNEAQ (reference sequence). Here the CDR3 DNA reads TGTGCCATCATAGAGGGCTACGAGCAGTACTTC. This gives the protein CAIIEGYEQYF.

J is TRBJ2-5 and V is TRBV2; D perhaps matches TRBD1 (5 bases). The CDR3 consists of 13 residues. Deletions cut 5 bases from V and 1 base from J, with 8 bases between. Germline V gene lookup returns CDR1 SNHLY and CDR2 FYNNEI. The chain's CDR3 is CASSIQVQETQYF. The CDR3 nucleotides read TGTGCCAGCAGTATACAGGTCCAAGAGACCCAGTACTTC.

The genes are TRBV30 and TRBJ1-1, with unresolved D. V lost 7 bases, J lost 7 bases, and 13 bases lay in between. The CDR3 spans 11 residues. The germline CDR1 and CDR2 sequences are GTSNPN and SVGIG (reference sequence). CDR3 region: CALKVVVEAFF. The CDR3 DNA follows: TGTGCCTTAAAAGTTGTAGTTGAAGCTTTCTTT. Looking up the rest from reference TRBV30 and TRBJ1-1 gives the full variable domain: SQTIHQWPATLVQPVGSPLSLECTVEGTSNPNLYWYRQAAGRGLQLLFYSVGIGQISSEVPQNLSASRPQDRQFILSSKKLLLSDSGFYLCALKVVVEAFFGQGTRLTVV.

This clone has only one observation. The rearrangement links TRBV28 to TRBJ1-5; 7 bases are shared with TRBD1. Germline lookup yields CDR1 MDHEN and CDR2 SYDVKM. After removal of 6 bases from V and 6 bases from J, the junction contained 14 bases not matched to a gene. CDR3 length: 16 residues. The CDR3 reads CASSTRQGVLGQPQHF. In DNA, the CDR3 is TGTGCCAGCAGCACAAGACAGGGTGTATTAGGTCAGCCCCAGCATTTT.